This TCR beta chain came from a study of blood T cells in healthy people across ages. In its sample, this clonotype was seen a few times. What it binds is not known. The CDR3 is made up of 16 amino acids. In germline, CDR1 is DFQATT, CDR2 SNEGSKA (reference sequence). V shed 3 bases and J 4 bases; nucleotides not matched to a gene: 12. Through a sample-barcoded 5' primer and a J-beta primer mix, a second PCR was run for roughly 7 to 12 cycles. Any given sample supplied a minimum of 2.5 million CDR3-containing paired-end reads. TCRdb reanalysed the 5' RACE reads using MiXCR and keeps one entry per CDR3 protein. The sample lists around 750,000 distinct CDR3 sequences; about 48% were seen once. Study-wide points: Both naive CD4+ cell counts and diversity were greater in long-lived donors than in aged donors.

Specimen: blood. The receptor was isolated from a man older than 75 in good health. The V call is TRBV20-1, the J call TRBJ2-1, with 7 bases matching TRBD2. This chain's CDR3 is CSASPSGEGPYNEQFF. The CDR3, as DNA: TGCAGTGCTAGTCCCTCGGGGGAGGGACCATACAATGAGCAGTTCTTC.